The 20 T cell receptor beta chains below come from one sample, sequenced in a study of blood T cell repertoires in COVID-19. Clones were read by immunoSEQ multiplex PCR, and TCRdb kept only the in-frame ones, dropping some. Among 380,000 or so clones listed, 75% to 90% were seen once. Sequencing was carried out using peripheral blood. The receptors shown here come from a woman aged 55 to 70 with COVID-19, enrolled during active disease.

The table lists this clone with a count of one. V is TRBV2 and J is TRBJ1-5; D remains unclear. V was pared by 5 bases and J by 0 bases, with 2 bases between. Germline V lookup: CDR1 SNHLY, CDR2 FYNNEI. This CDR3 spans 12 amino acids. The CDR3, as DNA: TGTGCCAGCAGTTATAGCAATCAGCCCCAGCATTTT. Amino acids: CASSYSNQPQHF. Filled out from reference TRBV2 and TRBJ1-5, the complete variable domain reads EPEVTQTPSHQVTQMGQEVILRCVPISNHLYFYWYRQILGQKVEFLVSFYNNEISEKSEIFDDQFSVERPDGSNFTLKIRSTKLEDSAMYFCASSYSNQPQHFGDGTRLSIL.

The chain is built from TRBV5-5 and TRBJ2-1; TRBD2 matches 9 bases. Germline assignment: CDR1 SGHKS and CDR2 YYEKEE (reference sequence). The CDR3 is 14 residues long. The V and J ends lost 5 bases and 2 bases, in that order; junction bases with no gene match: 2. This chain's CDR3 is CASSLAGTYNEQFF. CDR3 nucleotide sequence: TGTGCCAGCAGTCTAGCGGGGACCTACAATGAGCAGTTCTTC. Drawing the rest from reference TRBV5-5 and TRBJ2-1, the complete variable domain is DAGVTQSPTHLIKTRGQQVTLRCSPISGHKSVSWYQQVLGQGPQFIFQYYEKEERGRGNFPDRFSARQFPNYSSELNVNALLLGDSALYLCASSLAGTYNEQFFGPGTRLTVL.

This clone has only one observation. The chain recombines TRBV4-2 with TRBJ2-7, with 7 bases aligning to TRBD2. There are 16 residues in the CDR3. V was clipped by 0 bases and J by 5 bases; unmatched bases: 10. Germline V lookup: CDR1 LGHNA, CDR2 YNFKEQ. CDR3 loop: CASSQERSSGAHEQYF. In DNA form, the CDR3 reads TGTGCCAGCAGCCAAGAAAGGTCGAGCGGGGCCCACGAGCAGTACTTC.

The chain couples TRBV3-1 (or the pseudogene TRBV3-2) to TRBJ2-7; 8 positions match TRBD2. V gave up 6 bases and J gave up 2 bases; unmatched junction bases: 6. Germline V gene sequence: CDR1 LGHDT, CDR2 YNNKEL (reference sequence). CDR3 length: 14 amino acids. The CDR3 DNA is TGTGCCAGCAGGGATAGCGGGGCCACCTACGAGCAGTACTTC. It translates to CASRDSGATYEQYF.

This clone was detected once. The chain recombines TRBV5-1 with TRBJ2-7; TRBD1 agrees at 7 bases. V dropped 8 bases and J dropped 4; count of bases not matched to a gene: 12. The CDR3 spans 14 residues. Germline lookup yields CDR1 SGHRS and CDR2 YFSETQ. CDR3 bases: TGCGCCAGTTCAGCACAGGGGATCGCGTACGAGCAGTACTTC. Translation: CASSAQGIAYEQYF.

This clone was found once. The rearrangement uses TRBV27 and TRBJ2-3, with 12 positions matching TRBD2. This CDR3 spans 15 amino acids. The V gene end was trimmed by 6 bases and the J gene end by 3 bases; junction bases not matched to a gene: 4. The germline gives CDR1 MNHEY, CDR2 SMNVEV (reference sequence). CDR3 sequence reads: CASRLGLAGTDTQYF. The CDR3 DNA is TGTGCCAGCAGACTCGGACTAGCGGGGACAGATACGCAGTATTTT.

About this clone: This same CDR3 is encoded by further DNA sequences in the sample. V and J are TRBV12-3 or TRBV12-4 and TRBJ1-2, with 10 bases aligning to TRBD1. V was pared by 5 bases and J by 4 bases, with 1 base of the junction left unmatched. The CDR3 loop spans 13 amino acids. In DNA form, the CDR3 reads TGTGCCAGCAGTCGGACAGGGGGCTATGGCTACACCTTC. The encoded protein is CASSRTGGYGYTF.

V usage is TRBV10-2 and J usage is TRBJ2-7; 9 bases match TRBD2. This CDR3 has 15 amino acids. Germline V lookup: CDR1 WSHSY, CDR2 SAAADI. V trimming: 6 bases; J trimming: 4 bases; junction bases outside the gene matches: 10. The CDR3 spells CASRQGVAGDYEQYF. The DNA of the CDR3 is TGCGCCAGCAGACAAGGGGTAGCGGGAGATTACGAGCAGTACTTC.

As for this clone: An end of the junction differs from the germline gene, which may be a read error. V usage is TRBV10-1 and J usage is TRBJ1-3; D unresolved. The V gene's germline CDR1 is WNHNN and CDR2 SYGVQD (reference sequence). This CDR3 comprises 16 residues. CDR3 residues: CASSGRNGSSGNIIYF. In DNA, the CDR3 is TGCGCCAGCAGTGGAAGAAACGGGAGCTCTGGAAACATCATATATTTT.

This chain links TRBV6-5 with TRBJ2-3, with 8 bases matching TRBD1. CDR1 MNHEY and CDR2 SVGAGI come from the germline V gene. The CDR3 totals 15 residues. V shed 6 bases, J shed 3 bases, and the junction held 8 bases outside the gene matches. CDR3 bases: TGTGCCAGCAGGGACAGGGTGTGGGGTACAGATACGCAGTATTTT. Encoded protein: CASRDRVWGTDTQYF.

The CDR3 DNA reads as TGCGCCAGCAGCTCCCTAATGGAGGAGACCCAGTACTTC. Translating gives CASSSLMEETQYF. The V gene is TRBV5-1, the J gene TRBJ2-5; D not resolved. The CDR3 has 13 amino acids. The V and J ends lost 3 bases and 5 bases respectively, with 11 bases between them. Germline CDR1 and CDR2: SGHRS and YFSETQ.

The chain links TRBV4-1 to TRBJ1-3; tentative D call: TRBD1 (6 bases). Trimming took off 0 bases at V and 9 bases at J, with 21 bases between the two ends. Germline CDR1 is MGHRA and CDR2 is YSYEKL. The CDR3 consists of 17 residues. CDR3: CASSQDQPTGGRSTIYF. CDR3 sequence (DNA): TGCGCCAGCAGCCAAGATCAACCGACGGGGGGCAGGAGCACCATATATTTT.

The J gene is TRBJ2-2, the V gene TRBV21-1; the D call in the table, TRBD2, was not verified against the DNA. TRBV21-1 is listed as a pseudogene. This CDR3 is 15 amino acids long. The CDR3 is CASSKGEGGPRELFF. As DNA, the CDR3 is TGTGCCAGCAGCAAAGGGGAGGGGGGGCCCCGGGAGCTGTTTTTT.

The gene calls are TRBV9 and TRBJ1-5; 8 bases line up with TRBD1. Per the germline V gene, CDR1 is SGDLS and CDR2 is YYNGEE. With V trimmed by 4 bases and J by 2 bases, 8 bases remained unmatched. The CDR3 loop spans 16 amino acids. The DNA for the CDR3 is TGTGCCAGCAGCCAGGGGGCGTCGTCCGGCAATCAGCCCCAGCATTTT. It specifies CASSQGASSGNQPQHF. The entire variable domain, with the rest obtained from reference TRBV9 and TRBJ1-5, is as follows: DSGVTQTPKHLITATGQRVTLRCSPRSGDLSVYWYQQSLDQGLQFLIQYYNGEERAKGNILERFSAQQFPDLHSELNLSSLELGDSALYFCASSQGASSGNQPQHFGDGTRLSIL.

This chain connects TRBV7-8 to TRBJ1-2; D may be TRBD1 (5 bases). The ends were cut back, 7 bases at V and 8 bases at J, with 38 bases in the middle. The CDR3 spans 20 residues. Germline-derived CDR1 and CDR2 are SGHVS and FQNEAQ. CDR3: CASTTRGGSPVSSTLRGYTF. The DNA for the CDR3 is TGTGCCAGCACCACCCGGGGGGGGTCCCCCGTTTCTTCGACCCTTCGGGGCTACACCTTC.

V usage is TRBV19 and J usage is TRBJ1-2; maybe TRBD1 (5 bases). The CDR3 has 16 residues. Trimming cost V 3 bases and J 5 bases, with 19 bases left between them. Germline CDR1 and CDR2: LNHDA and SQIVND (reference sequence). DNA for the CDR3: TGTGCCAGTAGTATTACCACGGTTGTGGGGACTTATGGCTACACCTTC. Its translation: CASSITTVVGTYGYTF.

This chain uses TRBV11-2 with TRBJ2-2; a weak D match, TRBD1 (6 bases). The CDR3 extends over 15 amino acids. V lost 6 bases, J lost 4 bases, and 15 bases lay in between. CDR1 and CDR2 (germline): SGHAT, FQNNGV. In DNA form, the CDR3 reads TGTGCCAGCAGGCCCTGGGGGCCGAGCACCGGGGAGCTGTTTTTT. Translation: CASRPWGPSTGELFF.

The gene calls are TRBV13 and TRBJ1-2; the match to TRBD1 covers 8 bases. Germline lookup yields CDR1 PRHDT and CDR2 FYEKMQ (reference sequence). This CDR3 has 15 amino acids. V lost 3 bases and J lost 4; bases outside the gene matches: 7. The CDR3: CASSLDREFAYGYTF. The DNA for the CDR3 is TGTGCCAGCAGCTTGGACAGGGAGTTCGCCTATGGCTACACCTTC.

The chain's CDR3 is CASGFAARDSLLGKLFF. CDR3 in DNA: TGTGCTAGTGGATTTGCAGCCCGGGACTCCCTACTAGGAAAACTGTTTTTT. The chain couples TRBV12-5 to TRBJ1-4; D possibly corresponds to TRBD1 (5 bases). This CDR3 is 17 amino acids long. The germline V gene encodes CDR1 LGHNT and CDR2 FRNRAP. Between the trimmed V and J ends, which lost 6 bases and 10 bases, there was a span of 27 bases.

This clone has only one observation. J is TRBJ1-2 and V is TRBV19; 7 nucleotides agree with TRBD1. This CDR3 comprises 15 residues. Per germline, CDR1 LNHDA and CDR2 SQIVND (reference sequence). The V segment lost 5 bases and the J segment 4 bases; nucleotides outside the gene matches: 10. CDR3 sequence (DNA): TGTGCCAGTAGTTTACAGGGGTCCACGGGCTATGGCTACACCTTC. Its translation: CASSLQGSTGYGYTF.